The source of this T cell receptor beta chain is a study of blood T cell repertoires in COVID-19 (dated by TCRdb to about 2020). About the investigation overall: Collaborator samples came from the United States, Italy and Spain and covered acute and convalescent phases of COVID-19. The material from the prospective study consisted of cDNA or gDNA derived from T cells, B-cell-depleted T cells, or PBMCs. Subjects who had been exposed to COVID-19, were actively infected with it, or had recovered from it provided the deeply sampled blood TCRbeta repertoires that made up the dataset. The repertoires were made available in a free public database intended to serve as a resource for research on the immune response to SARS-CoV-2. Samples were obtained from the ongoing ImmuneRACE study (first 160 participants) and from some 1,300 subjects provided by 6 global collaborators. The sample metadata nearly always contained a de-identified subject ID, COVID-19 status, age in years and sex. Where available, HLA class I and class II types were taken from metadata supplied by the sample provider and were not determined by assay-based typing.

TCRbeta CDR3 regions were amplified from genomic DNA using the immunoSEQ Assay, a bias-controlled multiplex PCR. As for the authors' bioinformatics: The number of nucleated cells in each sample was estimated by amplification of reference gene primers within the assay. Sequence reads were collapsed and filtered to measure the absolute abundance of every unique TCRbeta CDR3 rearrangement. Productive Simpson clonality was computed per sample as the square root of Simpson's diversity index over productive rearrangements. Drawn from immuneACCESS, this table holds only the in-frame rearrangements with V and J called that TCRdb kept. Clones are partly lost; checked studies trace under half to an unresolved V gene and leave the rest unexplained. That table supplies the V and J calls and clone size; D and trimming were determined from the DNA. The sample table lists around 200,000 clones, 86% of them with a count of one. The ten largest clones take up roughly 4% of the sample.

The germline V gene (reference sequence) sets CDR1 to SGHNT and CDR2 to YYREEE. V trim: 1 base; J trim: 4 bases; unmatched bases: 13. The CDR3 numbers 17 residues from cysteine through phenylalanine. The retained sequence is limited to the CDR3, 51 bases, with the frame set at the first base. A note on this clone: Its antigen is unknown. No per-base quality is available; no much larger clone lies one base away.

Study-wide conclusions, independent of this receptor: The quantity of clinical and demographic metadata differed by source and by participant and was supplied without curation.

Enrolling through a virtual design, the prospective study's participants ranged in age from roughly 18 to 89 years and lived across roughly 23 United States geographic areas. In the prospective study, participants were assigned to cohorts based on the clinical history participants reported in a screening survey and a study questionnaire. Exposed participants had been in contact, within 2 weeks of entering the study, with a person who had a PCR-confirmed or clinician-diagnosed case of COVID-19. In the prospective study, whole blood, serum and a nasopharyngeal or oropharyngeal swab were collected from each participant by mobile phlebotomists. Over a roughly two-month period, participants in the prospective study had the option of providing additional blood draws and questionnaires. Blood samples from the prospective study were shipped frozen or at room temperature prior to DNA extraction.

The chain is encoded by TRBV5-4 joined to TRBJ1-2; TRBD1 agrees with 7 junctional bases. Sample: PBMCs or T cells enriched from blood (not recorded which). This TCR came from a woman under 40 who had been exposed to COVID-19. Read as DNA, the sequence is TGTGCCAGCAGCTTGAAGGGACAGCGCGTGGCCATCTATGGCTACACCTTC. The resulting protein is CASSLKGQRVAIYGYTF.